The 9 T cell receptor beta chains reported below all come from one sample, sequenced in a study of blood T cell repertoires in COVID-19. Repertoires were generated with immunoSEQ multiplex PCR, while TCRdb's copy carries only in-frame clones and drops some. The sample carries some 97,000 clones, 88% recorded once. Sequencing was done on a sample of peripheral blood. The receptors were sampled from a woman aged 55-75 years with acute or convalescent COVID-19.

The J gene is TRBJ1-4, the V gene TRBV14; D remains unclear. The CDR3 is 14 amino acids. Per germline, CDR1 SGHDN and CDR2 FVKESK. Trimming pared 4 bases from V and 6 bases from J, leaving 12 bases between. The CDR3 DNA reads TGTGCCAGCAGCCCTTCGAGCGGGTATGAAAAACTGTTTTTT. It encodes CASSPSSGYEKLFF.

V usage is TRBV7-2 and J usage is TRBJ2-2; 7 nucleotides line up with TRBD2. Unmatched junction bases numbered 11, after V lost 1 base and J lost 3 bases. Germline V gene data show CDR1 as SGHTA and CDR2 as FQGNSA. The length of the CDR3 is 18 residues. Here the CDR3 DNA reads TGTGCCAGCAGCTTAGATTTAACGCGGGAGTATGACACCGGGGAGCTGTTTTTT. Amino acids: CASSLDLTREYDTGELFF.

This clone was observed once. The rearrangement joins TRBV28 to TRBJ2-4; 10 positions agree with TRBD1. CDR3 length: 15 amino acids. V shed 6 bases, J shed 1 base, and the junction held 3 bases outside the gene matches. Germline CDR1 is MDHEN and CDR2 is SYDVKM. The CDR3 DNA sequence: TGTGCCAGCAGCTCGGGACAGGGGGCCAAAAACATTCAGTACTTC. Amino acid sequence: CASSSGQGAKNIQYF.

Only one count was recorded for this clone. As DNA, the CDR3 is TGTGCCAGCCGGGACAGCCTTTATGGCTACACCTTC. It encodes CASRDSLYGYTF. The chain employs TRBV6-5 and TRBJ1-2, with 7 bases matching TRBD1. The CDR3 runs to 12 residues. Losses at the gene ends were 8 bases for V and 5 bases for J; bases not matched to a gene: 5. Germline CDR1 MNHEY, CDR2 SVGAGI.

V and J are TRBV27 and TRBJ1-5; D call uncertain. Trimming took off 6 bases at V and 7 bases at J, with 19 bases between the two ends. This CDR3 has 15 residues. In germline, CDR1 is MNHEY, CDR2 SMNVEV (reference sequence). The CDR3 region has the DNA TGTGCCAGCAGCCGAACATCGGGTAAAACCCAGCCCCAGCATTTT. Encoded protein: CASSRTSGKTQPQHF.

V gene TRBV7-3 combines with J gene TRBJ2-5; no firm D call. Germline V gene sequence: CDR1 SGHTA, CDR2 FQGTGA. The CDR3 runs to 15 residues. Trimming removed 0 bases at V and 5 bases at J, with 13 bases between. The CDR3 DNA reads TGTGCCAGCAGCTTAACGGCGGAAAGGTGGGAGACCCAGTACTTC. It encodes CASSLTAERWETQYF. Based on the CDR3 plus reference TRBV7-3 and TRBJ2-5, the full variable domain is GAGVSQTPSNKVTEKGKYVELRCDPISGHTALYWYRQSLGQGPEFLIYFQGTGAADDSGLPNDRFFAVRPEGSVSTLKIQRTERGDSAVYLCASSLTAERWETQYFGPGTRLLVL.

This chain uses TRBV30 with TRBJ2-2, with TRBD1 matching 8 bases. The CDR3 contains 14 residues. J was trimmed by 5 bases and V by 4 bases; bases with no gene match: 6. Germline V gene sequence: CDR1 GTSNPN, CDR2 SVGIG (reference sequence). CDR3 loop: CAWKSRGRTGELFF. The CDR3 DNA is TGTGCCTGGAAGAGCAGGGGGCGAACCGGGGAGCTGTTTTTT.

This clone is a singleton in its sample. V and J are TRBV28 and TRBJ2-7; 9 bases agree with TRBD2. The V gene end was trimmed by 5 bases and the J gene end by 2 bases; junction bases not matched to a gene: 7. The CDR3 length is 15 residues. Germline CDR1 is MDHEN and CDR2 is SYDVKM. CDR3 in amino acids: CASSKGGRVTYEQYF. In nucleotides, the CDR3 is TGTGCCAGCAGTAAAGGCGGGAGGGTCACCTACGAGCAGTACTTC. Full variable domain (remainder filled in from reference TRBV28 and TRBJ2-7): DVKVTQSSRYLVKRTGEKVFLECVQDMDHENMFWYRQDPGLGLRLIYFSYDVKMKEKGDIPEGYSVSREKKERFSLILESASTNQTSMYLCASSKGGRVTYEQYFGPGTRLTVT.

The V and J genes are TRBV27 and TRBJ2-5, with D tentatively TRBD2 (6 bases). Trimming removed 2 bases at V and 3 bases at J, with 25 bases between. Germline V CDR1 and CDR2: MNHEY, SMNVEV (reference sequence). The CDR3 extends over 19 amino acids. The CDR3 loop reads CASSLEGQGLARGKETQYF. The CDR3 DNA reads TGTGCCAGCAGTTTAGAGGGCCAGGGCCTGGCGCGGGGTAAAGAGACCCAGTACTTC.